The clone carrying this TCR beta chain has a handful of counts. Its specificity is unknown. The data belong to a study of cytomegalovirus exposure and HLA in healthy donors. In the PCR, 60 Vbeta and 13 Jbeta primers were used. The repertoire was sequenced with immunoSEQ multiplex PCR; TCRdb's copy has only in-frame clones and lacks some. The repertoire holds around 150,000 clones, with approximately 72% as singletons. General study findings and limits: A later analysis reportedly identified an Asian-associated ancestry cluster as carrying fewer N-insertions than the roughly 670-donor mean.

Source material: PBMCs. This TCR was recovered from a man in his forties or fifties in good health and CMV-seropositive.

The CDR3 here is CASSLVPSSNTGELFF. The CDR3 nucleotides read TGTGCCAGCAGCTTAGTTCCCTCCTCGAACACCGGGGAGCTGTTTTTT. The chain recombines TRBV7-9 with TRBJ2-2; D gene unclear. The V gene's germline CDR1 is SEHNR and CDR2 FQNEAQ (reference sequence). The CDR3 has 16 residues. Trimming stripped 1 base from V and 0 bases from J, with 9 bases between.